The next 31 T cell receptor beta chains were all read from a single sample in a study of blood T cell repertoires in COVID-19. TCRdb's table, derived via immunoSEQ multiplex PCR, lists solely in-frame clones and lacks some. The sample holds fewer than 500,000 clones, 81% seen once. The sequenced sample consisted of peripheral blood. The receptors derive from a human donor with acute or convalescent COVID-19. The donor label of this sample is uncertain.

This chain's CDR3 is CASSHARGYGYTF. For the CDR3, the DNA is TGTGCCAGCAGCCACGCGCGGGGGTATGGCTACACCTTC. The chain links TRBV14 to TRBJ1-2; D perhaps matches TRBD1 (5 bases). This CDR3 contains 13 residues. Germline lookup yields CDR1 SGHDN and CDR2 FVKESK. The V and J ends lost 3 bases and 5 bases respectively, with 10 bases between them.

The CDR3 nucleotides are TGTGCCAGCAGTGGGGACATATACAATGAGCAGTTCTTC. Protein product: CASSGDIYNEQFF. The V call is TRBV12-3 or TRBV12-4, the J call TRBJ2-1; TRBD1 might be the D (6 bases). This CDR3 spans 13 amino acids. Trimming cost V 5 bases and J 4 bases, with 9 bases left between them.

The chain has TRBV6-1 and TRBJ1-2; D perhaps matches TRBD1 (6 bases). This CDR3 comprises 15 residues. Trimming shortened V by 3 bases and J by 4 bases, and 15 bases separated the two germline ends. CDR1 MNHNS and CDR2 SASEGT come from the germline V gene. DNA for the CDR3: TGTGCCAGCAGTGACCCCTGGGGACATGGCTATGGCTACACCTTC. Translated: CASSDPWGHGYGYTF.

V and J are TRBV19 and TRBJ1-1; D remains unclear. The CDR3 contains 12 residues. Deletions cut 6 bases from V and 4 bases from J, with 9 bases between. Germline-derived CDR1 and CDR2 are LNHDA and SQIVND (reference sequence). DNA of the CDR3: TGTGCCAGTAGCCGCTCGGGCACTGAAGCTTTCTTT. Translation gives CASSRSGTEAFF. Supplemented by reference TRBV19 and TRBJ1-1, the full variable domain reads DGGITQSPKYLFRKEGQNVTLSCEQNLNHDAMYWYRQDPGQGLRLIYYSQIVNDFQKGDIAEGYSVSREKKESFPLTVTSAQKNPTAFYLCASSRSGTEAFFGQGTRLTVV.

The rearrangement joins TRBV18 to TRBJ2-6, with TRBD2 as a possible D gene (6 bases). The V end was cut by 8 bases, the J end by 7 bases, with 30 bases between. Germline V gene lookup returns CDR1 KGHSH and CDR2 LQKENI. CDR3 length: 19 residues. The CDR3 coding sequence is TGTGCCAGCGCGAGGGGAGGAGGGAGGCTCTTCCAAGCAGCCAACGTCCTGACTTTC. This encodes CASARGGGRLFQAANVLTF. The full variable domain, in which reference TRBV18 and TRBJ2-6 provide the parts outside the CDR3, is NAGVMQNPRHLVRRRGQEARLRCSPMKGHSHVYWYRQLPEEGLKFMVYLQKENIIDESGMPKERFSAEFPKEGPSILRIQQVVRGDSAAYFCASARGGGRLFQAANVLTFGAGSRLTVL.

J is TRBJ2-1 and V is TRBV2; D unclear. Germline V gives CDR1 SNHLY, CDR2 FYNNEI. Between the trimmed V and J ends, which lost 8 bases and 4 bases, there was a span of 6 bases. The CDR3 runs 11 residues. CDR3 loop: CASSRYNEQFF. The CDR3 DNA reads TGTGCCAGCTCCAGATACAATGAGCAGTTCTTC.

The V gene is TRBV3-1 (or the pseudogene TRBV3-2), the J gene TRBJ1-1, with unresolved D. The germline CDR1 and CDR2 sequences are LGHDT and YNNKEL (reference sequence). Trimming removed 3 bases at V and 2 bases at J, with 13 bases between. This CDR3 comprises 15 residues. The CDR3 protein is CASSHNRLTNTEAFF. The CDR3 DNA follows: TGTGCCAGCAGCCATAATCGATTAACAAACACTGAAGCTTTCTTT.

This clone occurred many times. This chain uses TRBV6-5 with TRBJ2-5; D remains ambiguous. V lost 6 bases to trimming and J lost 5 bases, with 13 bases between them. The CDR3 is 13 residues long. Germline V gene data show CDR1 as MNHEY and CDR2 as SVGAGI. The CDR3 bases are TGTGCCAGCAGCACGCACCAGATCGAGACCCAGTACTTC. As protein: CASSTHQIETQYF.

This rearrangement joins TRBV5-1 to TRBJ2-3; weak D call: TRBD1 (5 bases). The CDR3 sequence is 15 residues long. V was shortened by 0 bases and J by 2 bases, with 10 bases between the two germline ends. Per germline, CDR1 SGHRS and CDR2 YFSETQ. The CDR3 DNA reads TGCGCCAGCAGCTTGGAGACAGCCTTCACAGATACGCAGTATTTT. This codes for CASSLETAFTDTQYF.

The rearrangement links TRBV11-2 to TRBJ1-2; maybe TRBD1 (5 bases). This CDR3 region has 13 residues. Germline CDR1 reads SGHAT; CDR2 reads FQNNGV. Between the trimmed V and J ends, which lost 5 bases and 8 bases, there was a span of 15 bases. This CDR3 reads CASSRNRRNGYTF. The CDR3 DNA follows: TGTGCCAGCAGCCGTAACAGGCGAAACGGCTACACCTTC.

The sample holds one count of this clone. CDR3 bases: TGTGCCAGCAGCTACCGGCGGGACACTGAAGCTTTCTTT. Translating it yields CASSYRRDTEAFF. V is TRBV5-5 and J is TRBJ1-1; D not certain. Per the germline V gene, CDR1 is SGHKS and CDR2 is YYEKEE (reference sequence). V lost 3 bases and J lost 3, with 9 bases in between. The CDR3 sequence is 13 residues long.

The chain recombines TRBV15 with TRBJ1-2; 9 nucleotides agree with TRBD1. Germline CDR1 LNHNV, CDR2 YYDKDF (reference sequence). V lost 3 bases, J lost 1 base, and 3 bases stayed unmatched. This CDR3 has 15 residues. CDR3 protein: CATSRDRGVNYGYTF. The CDR3 DNA sequence: TGTGCCACCAGCAGGGACAGGGGAGTTAACTATGGCTACACCTTC.

This clone came up a few times. The V call is TRBV6-4, the J call TRBJ2-3; 9 nucleotides agree with TRBD2. There are 13 residues in the CDR3. Germline V gene lookup returns CDR1 MRHNA and CDR2 SNTAGT. With V trimmed by 8 bases and J by 0 bases, 0 bases remained unmatched. The CDR3 DNA reads as TGTGCCAGCGGACTAGCGAGCACAGATACGCAGTATTTT. The encoded protein is CASGLASTDTQYF.

This clone was picked up a small number of times. The chain links TRBV18 to TRBJ1-2; a possible D gene is TRBD1 (5 bases). Germline V lookup: CDR1 KGHSH, CDR2 LQKENI. There are 12 residues in the CDR3. Trimming left V 3 bases short and J 6 bases short, with 8 bases between. CDR3 in amino acids: CASSPNRNGYTF. Written as DNA, the CDR3 is TGTGCCAGCTCACCGAACAGGAATGGCTACACCTTC.

Only one count was recorded for this clone. CDR3 in DNA: TGTGCCAGCAGCCTCCAGAACGACAGGGTGACTGGCTACACCTTC. This gives the protein CASSLQNDRVTGYTF. The chain carries TRBV7-8 and TRBJ1-2; 7 bases align to TRBD1. From germline, CDR1 is SGHVS and CDR2 FQNEAQ. The CDR3 is 15 amino acids. After removal of 5 bases from V and 7 bases from J, the junction contained 13 bases not matched to a gene.

The J gene is TRBJ1-2, the V gene TRBV19, with D unclear. The CDR3 spans 14 residues. The germline V gene encodes CDR1 LNHDA and CDR2 SQIVND (reference sequence). The germline V and J ends were trimmed by 2 bases and 3 bases, with 10 bases remaining between them. Here the CDR3 DNA reads TGTGCCAGTAGTATAACTGGTCTGGACTATGGCTACACCTTC. Amino acid sequence: CASSITGLDYGYTF. Variable domain in full (rest from reference TRBV19 and TRBJ1-2): DGGITQSPKYLFRKEGQNVTLSCEQNLNHDAMYWYRQDPGQGLRLIYYSQIVNDFQKGDIAEGYSVSREKKESFPLTVTSAQKNPTAFYLCASSITGLDYGYTFGSGTRLTVV.

This clone was counted a single time. The chain carries TRBV5-6 and TRBJ2-7; the D gene is possibly TRBD2 (5 bases). Germline values: CDR1 SGHDT, CDR2 YYEEEE. Trimming stripped 4 bases from V and 1 base from J, with 15 bases between. The CDR3 is 15 residues long. The CDR3 spells CASSLRGSRSYEQYF. As DNA, the CDR3 is TGTGCCAGCAGCCTTCGGGGTAGTCGGTCCTACGAGCAGTACTTC.

The chain has TRBV7-6 and TRBJ2-1; weak D call: TRBD2 (5 bases). Trimming shortened V by 1 base and J by 1 base, and 11 bases separated the two germline ends. This CDR3 has 16 amino acids. Germline-derived CDR1 and CDR2 are SGHVS and FNYEAQ. The CDR3 coding sequence is TGTGCCAGCAGCTTAGGGGCCGCGGGTTCCTACAATGAGCAGTTCTTC. This gives the protein CASSLGAAGSYNEQFF.

This sequence joins TRBV6-1 and TRBJ2-7, with TRBD1 matching 7 bases. With 3 bases clipped from V and 1 base from J, the junction kept 9 bases outside the gene matches. Germline values: CDR1 MNHNS, CDR2 SASEGT. This CDR3 comprises 16 residues. For the CDR3, the DNA is TGTGCCAGCAGTGATGAAGTGGGGACAGCATCCTACGAGCAGTACTTC. The encoded protein is CASSDEVGTASYEQYF.

The chain combines TRBV28 with TRBJ1-1; D is unclear. Germline CDR1 is MDHEN and CDR2 is SYDVKM. V lost 2 bases and J 5 bases, leaving 9 bases between the germline ends. This CDR3 region has 13 residues. In DNA form, the CDR3 reads TGTGCCAGCAGTTTACGAGGGCGAACTGAAGCTTTCTTT. It specifies CASSLRGRTEAFF.

Turning to this clone: Mismatch with germline at one junction end may stem from a read error. The chain carries TRBV13 and TRBJ2-3; maybe TRBD1 (6 bases). CDR3 length: 13 residues. The germline gives CDR1 PRHDT, CDR2 FYEKMQ (reference sequence). The CDR3 here is CASTLYQQGTQYF. As DNA, the CDR3 is TGTGCCAGCACCTTATACCAACAGGGAACGCAGTATTTT.

This clone showed up just a few times. The genes are TRBV5-1 and TRBJ2-6; 10 nucleotides line up with TRBD2. CDR1 and CDR2 (germline): SGHRS, YFSETQ. CDR3 length equals 19 residues. With 3 bases clipped from V and 0 bases from J, the junction kept 9 bases outside the gene matches. CDR3 coding DNA: TGCGCCAGCAGCTGGACCTTAGCGGGAGGTGGCTCTGGGGCCAACGTCCTGACTTTC. This codes for CASSWTLAGGGSGANVLTF.

The chain uses TRBV30 and TRBJ2-2; D may be TRBD2 (6 bases). V shed 5 bases and J shed 6 bases, with 16 bases lying between them. Per the germline V gene, CDR1 is GTSNPN and CDR2 is SVGIG (reference sequence). The CDR3 spans 14 residues. CDR3: CAWHRGAPAGELFF. CDR3 sequence (DNA): TGTGCCTGGCACCGCGGGGCCCCGGCCGGGGAGCTGTTTTTT.

The chain links TRBV10-3 to TRBJ2-3; 9 bases map to TRBD2. The CDR3 is made up of 17 amino acids. Germline V lookup: CDR1 ENHRY, CDR2 SYGVKD. J lost 4 bases, V lost 7 bases, and 15 bases had no gene match. Here the CDR3 DNA reads TGTGCCATCAAAGAAGGGTTGGGGTTAGCGGGGGCAGATACGCAGTATTTT. Translating gives CAIKEGLGLAGADTQYF.

The chain joins TRBV28 to TRBJ1-3; D might be TRBD1 (5 bases). Looked up from germline, CDR1 is MDHEN and CDR2 is SYDVKM. This CDR3 spans 15 amino acids. V dropped 6 bases and J dropped 4 bases, with 16 bases sitting between them. CDR3 in amino acids: CASRTQGLLGNTIYF. CDR3 nucleotide sequence: TGTGCCAGCAGAACGCAGGGTCTTTTGGGAAACACCATATATTTT.

There are a few counts of this clone. The J gene is TRBJ2-1, the V gene TRBV7-9; maybe TRBD2 (5 bases). The length of the CDR3 is 13 residues. Germline CDR1 reads SEHNR; CDR2 reads FQNEAQ (reference sequence). V was shortened by 1 base and J by 6 bases, with 7 bases between the two germline ends. CDR3 DNA sequence: TGTGCCAGCAGCTTAGGGACTCTCAATGAGCAGTTCTTC. Encoded protein: CASSLGTLNEQFF.

This clone was counted a single time. The chain carries TRBV2 and TRBJ1-1; possible D gene TRBD1, 6 bases. V lost 7 bases and J 4 bases, leaving 13 bases between the germline ends. The CDR3 contains 13 residues. Germline loops: CDR1 SNHLY, CDR2 FYNNEI. The CDR3 reads CASIMGRGTEAFF. The CDR3, as DNA: TGTGCCAGCATCATGGGCAGGGGCACTGAAGCTTTCTTT.

The chain carries TRBV7-9 and TRBJ2-3; D might be TRBD1 (5 bases). CDR3 length: 14 residues. The V end was cut by 5 bases, the J end by 2 bases, with 11 bases between. Germline CDR1 is SEHNR and CDR2 is FQNEAQ (reference sequence). This CDR3 is CASSPPTATDTQYF. CDR3 coding DNA: TGTGCCAGCAGCCCCCCGACAGCCACAGATACGCAGTATTTT.

The chain combines TRBV30 with TRBJ2-7; TRBD1 might be the D (5 bases). From germline, CDR1 is GTSNPN and CDR2 SVGIG (reference sequence). There are 13 residues in the CDR3. V gave up 0 bases and J gave up 5 bases, with 11 bases separating them. In DNA form, the CDR3 reads TGTGCCTGGAGTGTACGACAGTACGACGAGCAGTACTTC. It codes for CAWSVRQYDEQYF.

With regard to this clone: The CDR3 end shows no conserved phenylalanine or tryptophan, and so a read error is likely. The chain couples TRBV20-1 to TRBJ1-1; no clear D. V lost 2 bases and J lost 4, with 5 bases in between. The CDR3 length is 11 residues. Germline V gene sequence: CDR1 DFQATT, CDR2 SNEGSKA (reference sequence). The CDR3 loop reads CSARYTTEAFL. CDR3 nucleotides: TGCAGTGCTAGATATACCACTGAAGCTTTCCTT.

CDR3 region: CASSFGQGNQPQHF. For the CDR3, the DNA is TGTGCCAGCAGTTTCGGACAGGGCAATCAGCCCCAGCATTTT. The rearrangement links TRBV6-5 to TRBJ1-5, with 7 bases fitting TRBD1. The CDR3 has 14 residues. With 4 bases clipped from V and 2 bases from J, the junction kept 2 bases outside the gene matches. The germline V gene has CDR1 MNHEY and CDR2 SVGAGI.